A single sample gave rise to the 30 T cell receptor beta chains below, sequenced in a study of cytomegalovirus exposure and HLA in healthy donors. Vbeta (60) and Jbeta (13) primers were used in the PCR. Repertoires were generated with immunoSEQ multiplex PCR, while TCRdb's copy carries only in-frame clones and drops some. The table has approximately 89,000 clones, about 70% seen once. The sample was PBMCs. The receptors shown here come from a female donor in good health and CMV-seronegative.

This chain links TRBV9 with TRBJ2-6, with 8 nucleotides matching TRBD2. Germline V gives CDR1 SGDLS, CDR2 YYNGEE. Germline trimming cut 4 bases from V and 6 bases from J; bases unmatched to any gene: 12. The CDR3 consists of 17 residues. CDR3 in amino acids: CASSPPGGGLMANVLTF. For the CDR3, the DNA is TGTGCCAGCAGCCCCCCTGGCGGGGGGTTAATGGCCAACGTCCTGACTTTC.

The gene calls are TRBV19 and TRBJ2-7, with D possibly matching TRBD2 (6 bases). The CDR3 contains 14 residues. V lost 5 bases and J lost 3, with 14 bases in between. The germline V gene has CDR1 LNHDA and CDR2 SQIVND (reference sequence). The CDR3 DNA is TGTGCCAGTAGTTTTGGGGGGAGTGGCTACGAGCAGTACTTC. It codes for CASSFGGSGYEQYF.

As DNA, the CDR3 is TGTGCCAGCAGCTTGGGGCCGGGACTAGCGAGGAATGAGCAGTTCTTC. It translates to CASSLGPGLARNEQFF. This chain connects TRBV7-9 to TRBJ2-1; 10 bases are shared with TRBD2. CDR1 is SEHNR and CDR2 is FQNEAQ in the germline V gene (reference sequence). There are 16 residues in the CDR3. The J segment lost 7 bases and the V segment lost 3 bases, leaving 9 bases of the junction unmatched.

The chain employs TRBV15 and TRBJ1-2; D is perhaps TRBD1 (6 bases). V was shortened by 0 bases and J by 6 bases, with 17 bases between the two germline ends. The CDR3 is 16 residues long. CDR1 is LNHNV and CDR2 is YYDKDF in the germline V gene (reference sequence). The CDR3 nucleotides read TGTGCCACCAGCAGAGATGCTAGAGGACAGCTAAATGGCTACACCTTC. It is translated as CATSRDARGQLNGYTF.

This clone appeared once. V is TRBV28 and J is TRBJ2-2, with 11 bases identical to TRBD2. The germline V gene encodes CDR1 MDHEN and CDR2 SYDVKM. V lost 4 bases, J lost 3 bases, and 4 bases stayed unmatched. The CDR3 contains 16 residues. CDR3 sequence (DNA): TGTGCCAGCAGTTCCCCACTAGCGGGAGACACCGGGGAGCTGTTTTTT. Amino acid sequence: CASSSPLAGDTGELFF.

V is TRBV2 and J is TRBJ2-7; D unresolved. There are 15 residues in the CDR3. CDR1 SNHLY and CDR2 FYNNEI come from the germline V gene. Trimming left V 0 bases short and J 0 bases short, with 9 bases between. The CDR3 DNA reads TGTGCCAGCAGTGAAGCGCTTCCAGTCTCCTACGAGCAGTACTTC. It specifies CASSEALPVSYEQYF.

The V and J genes are TRBV27 and TRBJ2-1, with D maybe TRBD2 (5 bases). V gave up 5 bases and J gave up 6 bases, with 14 bases separating them. Germline V gene lookup returns CDR1 MNHEY and CDR2 SMNVEV (reference sequence). The CDR3 totals 14 residues. The CDR3 here is CASSPLNRGNEQFF. The DNA for the CDR3 is TGTGCCAGCAGTCCTCTCAACCGGGGCAATGAGCAGTTCTTC.

The chain employs TRBV9 and TRBJ2-1; 8 positions agree with TRBD2. Looked up from germline, CDR1 is SGDLS and CDR2 is YYNGEE. J gave up 5 bases and V 1 base, and 8 bases lay outside the gene matches. The CDR3 contains 16 residues. CDR3 in amino acids: CASSVLGSGVHNEQFF. CDR3 DNA: TGTGCCAGCAGCGTACTCGGTAGCGGGGTGCACAATGAGCAGTTCTTC.

The V gene is TRBV5-1, the J gene TRBJ1-3, with 7 bases aligning to TRBD1. Germline V CDR1 and CDR2: SGHRS, YFSETQ. The trim removed 4 bases at V and 4 bases at J, leaving 17 bases unmatched. The CDR3 totals 18 residues. DNA for the CDR3: TGCGCCAGCAGCCCCAGGTCGGCAGGGGGACAAGACGGAAACACCATATATTTT. Translating it yields CASSPRSAGGQDGNTIYF.

The gene calls are TRBV27 and TRBJ2-7; TRBD2 matches at 7 bases. Germline V gene data show CDR1 as MNHEY and CDR2 as SMNVEV (reference sequence). The J segment lost 0 bases and the V segment lost 3 bases, leaving 5 bases of the junction unmatched. The CDR3 sequence is 15 residues long. The CDR3 DNA sequence: TGTGCCAGCAGTTTTTTTGGCGGGGGCTCCTACGAGCAGTACTTC. Protein: CASSFFGGGSYEQYF.

This chain links TRBV10-1 with TRBJ2-2, with D tentatively TRBD1 (6 bases). This CDR3 has 13 amino acids. Trimming removed 2 bases at V and 13 bases at J, with 14 bases between. Germline loops: CDR1 WNHNN, CDR2 SYGVQD (reference sequence). The CDR3: CASSEPGQKRLFF. In DNA form, the CDR3 reads TGCGCCAGCAGTGAGCCTGGACAGAAACGGCTGTTTTTT.

This chain connects TRBV11-2 to TRBJ1-5, with 7 positions matching TRBD1. J gave up 4 bases and V 4 bases, and 13 bases lay outside the gene matches. Germline loops: CDR1 SGHAT, CDR2 FQNNGV. The CDR3 is 17 amino acids. The CDR3 region has the DNA TGTGCCAGCAGCTCCCGACAGGGTTTCCCCCCTAATCAGCCCCAGCATTTT. Its translation is CASSSRQGFPPNQPQHF.

The V call is TRBV7-6, the J call TRBJ2-3; TRBD1 agrees at 9 bases. This CDR3 has 16 residues. Germline V CDR1 and CDR2: SGHVS, FNYEAQ. J lost 6 bases, V lost 5 bases, and 12 bases had no gene match. The CDR3 DNA follows: TGTGCCAGCAGCGGCCGCCGGGACAGGGTGGGGGATACGCAGTATTTT. Its translation is CASSGRRDRVGDTQYF.

J is TRBJ1-1 and V is TRBV7-9, with 10 bases lining up with TRBD1. Unmatched junction bases numbered 4, after V lost 5 bases and J lost 4 bases. Per the germline V gene, CDR1 is SEHNR and CDR2 is FQNEAQ (reference sequence). The CDR3 is 14 residues long. DNA for the CDR3: TGTGCCAGCAGCACATGGACAGGGGGCACTGAAGCTTTCTTT. This gives the protein CASSTWTGGTEAFF.

This clone was counted only a few times. This CDR3 is also generated by other DNA sequences in the sample. The gene calls are TRBV4-3 and TRBJ1-1; 9 bases fit TRBD1. V lost 5 bases, J lost 4 bases, and 2 bases stayed unmatched. The V gene's germline CDR1 is LGHNA and CDR2 YSLEER. This CDR3 is 13 amino acids long. CDR3 coding DNA: TGCGCCAGCAGCTTGACAGGGGGCACTGAAGCTTTCTTT. Protein: CASSLTGGTEAFF.

This clone was observed a handful of times. The rearrangement joins TRBV4-1 to TRBJ2-3; D might be TRBD1 (6 bases). V lost 4 bases and J lost 5, with 10 bases in between. The CDR3 covers 13 residues. Germline V gives CDR1 MGHRA, CDR2 YSYEKL. The CDR3 loop is CASSRQGRDTQYF. In nucleotides, the CDR3 is TGCGCCAGCAGCCGGCAGGGGAGAGATACGCAGTATTTT.

The chain joins TRBV29-1 to TRBJ2-1; 9 bases agree with TRBD1. CDR3 length: 13 residues. J lost 5 bases, V lost 5 bases, and 4 bases had no gene match. Germline CDR1 reads SQVTM; CDR2 reads ANQGSEA. In nucleotides, the CDR3 is TGCAGCGTTTCGGGACAGGGTAACAATGAGCAGTTCTTC. It encodes CSVSGQGNNEQFF.

The chain joins TRBV6-1 to TRBJ2-1; TRBD2 aligns across 10 bases. Losses at the gene ends were 4 bases for V and 8 bases for J; bases not matched to a gene: 5. From germline, CDR1 is MNHNS and CDR2 SASEGT. The CDR3 spans 14 residues. The CDR3 DNA is TGTGCCAGCAGTGTTCTAGCGGGAGTGCATGAGCAGTTCTTC. Translating it yields CASSVLAGVHEQFF.

The rearrangement joins TRBV6-1 to TRBJ2-7, with D tentatively TRBD1 (6 bases). V was cut by 0 bases and J by 0 bases, with 9 bases left in between. Germline V gene sequence: CDR1 MNHNS, CDR2 SASEGT. The CDR3 totals 15 residues. The CDR3 nucleotides are TGTGCCAGCAGTGAAGCGCAGACAGGCTCCTACGAGCAGTACTTC. It specifies CASSEAQTGSYEQYF.

This chain connects TRBV7-2 to TRBJ2-7, with D perhaps matching TRBD1 (5 bases). Germline CDR1 SGHTA, CDR2 FQGNSA. The ends were cut back, 1 base at V and 7 bases at J, with 17 bases in the middle. CDR3 length: 15 amino acids. The CDR3 DNA reads as TGTGCCAGCAGCTTAGTTGGAAGGACCCCAGGGGAGCAGTACTTC. It translates to CASSLVGRTPGEQYF.

The chain links TRBV30 to TRBJ1-1; TRBD1 aligns across 8 bases. V trimming: 4 bases; J trimming: 10 bases; junction bases outside the gene matches: 14. Per the germline V gene, CDR1 is GTSNPN and CDR2 is SVGIG (reference sequence). This CDR3 has 14 amino acids. CDR3 sequence (DNA): TGTGCCTGGACAAGACAGGGGACTGCCGCGCGAGCTTTCTTT. This codes for CAWTRQGTAARAFF.

J is TRBJ1-5 and V is TRBV10-2; tentative D call: TRBD1 (6 bases). CDR3 length: 14 residues. From germline, CDR1 is WSHSY and CDR2 SAAADI. Trimming pared 5 bases from V and 4 bases from J, leaving 12 bases between. The CDR3 reads CASSPTGPNQPQHF. CDR3 in DNA: TGCGCCAGCAGTCCGACAGGACCAAATCAGCCCCAGCATTTT.

This clone was counted once. The chain carries TRBV10-1 and TRBJ2-1; 10 bases align to TRBD1. V was clipped by 0 bases and J by 4 bases; unmatched bases: 3. This CDR3 has 16 residues. CDR1 and CDR2 (germline): WNHNN, SYGVQD (reference sequence). Written as DNA, the CDR3 is TGCGCCAGCAGTGAGTCGGGGACAGGGGTTTACAATGAGCAGTTCTTC. This codes for CASSESGTGVYNEQFF.

The chain is built from TRBV4-2 and TRBJ2-1; D possibly corresponds to TRBD2 (6 bases). Germline V gene lookup returns CDR1 LGHNA and CDR2 YNFKEQ. This CDR3 has 14 amino acids. Trimming removed 5 bases from V and 6 bases from J, with 14 bases in between. CDR3 region: CASSGSGVSNEQFF. The CDR3 DNA sequence: TGTGCCAGCAGCGGGTCGGGAGTAAGCAATGAGCAGTTCTTC.

The V call is TRBV30, the J call TRBJ2-7; 7 bases match TRBD2. The CDR3 is 14 residues long. J was trimmed by 1 base and V by 0 bases; bases with no gene match: 3. The V gene's germline CDR1 is GTSNPN and CDR2 SVGIG (reference sequence). CDR3 nucleotides: TGTGCCTGGAGTGTCGGGGAGGGGTCCTACGAGCAGTACTTC. Its translation: CAWSVGEGSYEQYF.

This clone was counted once. V is TRBV6-4 and J is TRBJ1-4, with D possibly being TRBD1 (6 bases). Per the germline V gene, CDR1 is MRHNA and CDR2 is SNTAGT. Deletions cut 10 bases from V and 7 bases from J, with 13 bases between. The CDR3 consists of 12 residues. The CDR3 sequence: CAIPVGGEKLFF. CDR3 nucleotide sequence: TGTGCCATCCCGGTAGGGGGTGAAAAACTGTTTTTT.

The chain carries TRBV7-9 and TRBJ2-7, with 14 bases matching TRBD2. The germline V gene encodes CDR1 SEHNR and CDR2 FQNEAQ (reference sequence). V lost 5 bases, J lost 1 base, and 10 bases stayed unmatched. The CDR3 consists of 18 residues. CDR3 nucleotides: TGTGCCAGCAGCGAAGGGCTGGGACTAGCGGGAGTTTCCTACGAGCAGTACTTC. Encoded protein: CASSEGLGLAGVSYEQYF.

V gene TRBV27 combines with J gene TRBJ1-5; 8 nucleotides align to TRBD1. Germline V gene data show CDR1 as MNHEY and CDR2 as SMNVEV (reference sequence). The CDR3 sequence is 15 residues long. J lost 2 bases, V lost 6 bases, and 6 bases had no gene match. CDR3 loop: CASRYTGGGNQPQHF. The CDR3 coding sequence is TGTGCCAGCAGATATACAGGGGGTGGCAATCAGCCCCAGCATTTT.

J is TRBJ2-7 and V is TRBV6-1; possible D gene TRBD2, 7 bases. The CDR3 is made up of 14 amino acids. Trimming removed 6 bases at V and 3 bases at J, with 15 bases between. Germline CDR1 MNHNS, CDR2 SASEGT. The CDR3 nucleotides are TGTGCCAGCAGCACCGAAGGGGGGGACTACGAGCAGTACTTC. This translates into CASSTEGGDYEQYF.

This chain's CDR3 is CASSAPQGLGSNEQFF. CDR3 bases: TGTGCCAGCAGCGCCCCCCAGGGGCTAGGGAGCAATGAGCAGTTCTTC. The V call is TRBV5-4, the J call TRBJ2-1; possible D gene TRBD1, 6 bases. Germline CDR1 is SGHNT and CDR2 is YYREEE (reference sequence). The germline V and J ends were trimmed by 4 bases and 6 bases, with 20 bases remaining between them. This CDR3 contains 16 residues.